The 17 T cell receptor beta chains given below trace back to one sample, sequenced in a study of PD-L1 blockade in urothelial cancer. Time point of the sample: pretreatment peripheral blood. Using immunoSEQ multiplex PCR, the repertoire was profiled, and TCRdb retains in-frame clones only, with some absent. Found here are approximately 48,000 clones, approximately 85% of them singletons; the top ten hold 10%. The sequencing here drew on PBMCs, taken around atezolizumab (anti-PD-L1) treatment. These TCRs come from a man in his 70s with urothelial cancer.

This chain uses TRBV19 with TRBJ2-3, with 7 positions matching TRBD2. This CDR3 is 15 amino acids long. Germline V lookup: CDR1 LNHDA, CDR2 SQIVND (reference sequence). V was clipped by 5 bases and J by 1 base; unmatched bases: 6. This CDR3 is CASSFREEGTDTQYF. In DNA form, the CDR3 reads TGTGCCAGTAGTTTCCGGGAGGAGGGCACAGATACGCAGTATTTT.

This clone was seen a handful of times. This chain uses TRBV7-9 with TRBJ2-5; D gene ambiguous. The CDR3 is made up of 11 amino acids. V was pared by 5 bases and J by 5 bases, with 6 bases between. CDR1 and CDR2 (germline): SEHNR, FQNEAQ (reference sequence). The CDR3 DNA sequence: TGTGCCAGCAGCCCCCAGGAGACCCAGTACTTC. Amino acid sequence: CASSPQETQYF.

This chain uses TRBV6-6 with TRBJ1-5, with D maybe TRBD1 (5 bases). Germline CDR1 is MNHNY and CDR2 is SVGAGI (reference sequence). Between the trimmed V and J ends, which lost 4 bases and 3 bases, there was a span of 10 bases. The CDR3 is 14 residues long. CDR3 sequence reads: CASSSPTVNQPQHF. The CDR3 nucleotides read TGTGCCAGCAGTTCGCCGACAGTCAATCAGCCCCAGCATTTT.

The chain combines TRBV6-5 with TRBJ1-5; D gene unclear. Trimming stripped 6 bases from V and 2 bases from J, with 11 bases between. The germline gives CDR1 MNHEY, CDR2 SVGAGI. CDR3 length equals 14 residues. The CDR3 region has the DNA TGTGCCAGCAGCGGAGGAAGGGGCAATCAGCCCCAGCATTTT. Amino acid sequence: CASSGGRGNQPQHF.

This clone was counted only a few times. The CDR3 reads CASSGRDRRVYSNQPQHF. DNA of the CDR3: TGTGCCAGCAGTGGCCGGGACAGGAGGGTGTATAGCAATCAGCCCCAGCATTTT. The genes are TRBV6-1 and TRBJ1-5; TRBD1 matches at 8 bases. This CDR3 comprises 18 residues. J lost 0 bases, V lost 4 bases, and 11 bases had no gene match. Germline CDR1 reads MNHNS; CDR2 reads SASEGT.

This clone came up a few times. This chain links TRBV29-1 with TRBJ1-1; D unclear. The CDR3 sequence is 12 residues long. Germline V lookup: CDR1 SQVTM, CDR2 ANQGSEA. Trimming removed 6 bases from V and 6 bases from J, with 14 bases in between. Here the CDR3 DNA reads TGCAGCGTGCGGAGATACGGCCCTGAAGCTTTCTTT. Amino acid sequence: CSVRRYGPEAFF.

The rearrangement links TRBV2 to TRBJ2-7; 8 nucleotides agree with TRBD1. After removal of 7 bases from V and 0 bases from J, the junction contained 2 bases not matched to a gene. The CDR3 contains 13 residues. CDR1 and CDR2 from the germline V gene are SNHLY and FYNNEI. The CDR3 coding sequence is TGTGCCAGCAATGGACAGGGCTCCTACGAGCAGTACTTC. It is translated as CASNGQGSYEQYF.

This sequence joins TRBV7-2 and TRBJ2-7; 14 bases line up with TRBD2. Germline V CDR1 and CDR2: SGHTA, FQGNSA. The CDR3 length is 16 residues. Trimming cost V 5 bases and J 3 bases; bases outside gene matches: 6. The CDR3 is CASSQGLAGEIYEQYF. The CDR3 DNA reads as TGTGCCAGCAGCCAGGGACTAGCGGGAGAGATCTACGAGCAGTACTTC. The entire variable domain, with the rest obtained from reference TRBV7-2 and TRBJ2-7, is as follows: GAGVSQSPSNKVTEKGKDVELRCDPISGHTALYWYRQSLGQGLEFLIYFQGNSAPDKSGLPSDRFSAERTGGSVSTLTIQRTQQEDSAVYLCASSQGLAGEIYEQYFGPGTRLTVT.

CDR3 protein: CASSLSAGGVQETQYF. The DNA for the CDR3 is TGCGCCAGCAGCTTATCAGCGGGAGGTGTCCAAGAGACCCAGTACTTC. The chain uses TRBV5-1 and TRBJ2-5; 9 bases fit TRBD2. CDR1 SGHRS and CDR2 YFSETQ come from the germline V gene. After removal of 2 bases from V and 1 base from J, the junction contained 6 bases not matched to a gene. This CDR3 region has 16 residues. The full variable domain, rest sourced from reference TRBV5-1 and TRBJ2-5, is KAGVTQTPRYLIKTRGQQVTLSCSPISGHRSVSWYQQTPGQGLQFLFEYFSETQRNKGNFPGRFSGRQFSNSRSEMNVSTLELGDSALYLCASSLSAGGVQETQYFGPGTRLLVL.

V is TRBV28 and J is TRBJ1-1; no clear D. V was shortened by 3 bases and J by 0 bases, with 8 bases between the two germline ends. From germline, CDR1 is MDHEN and CDR2 SYDVKM. This CDR3 region has 14 residues. CDR3 in DNA: TGTGCCAGCAGTTTGCACAGCATGAACACTGAAGCTTTCTTT. Translated: CASSLHSMNTEAFF.

CDR3 loop: CASSKTGGRVNTEAFF. The CDR3 nucleotides read TGTGCCAGCAGCAAAACAGGGGGGAGGGTGAACACTGAAGCTTTCTTT. The chain carries TRBV5-6 and TRBJ1-1; TRBD1 matches at 8 bases. Germline-derived CDR1 and CDR2 are SGHDT and YYEEEE. V lost 4 bases, J lost 0 bases, and 8 bases stayed unmatched. This CDR3 comprises 16 residues.

CDR3 sequence: CASSQVDVGGSYEQYF. The DNA of the CDR3 is TGCGCCAGCAGCCAGGTCGACGTGGGAGGGTCCTACGAGCAGTACTTC. The rearrangement joins TRBV4-1 to TRBJ2-7, with 7 bases identical to TRBD2. The V gene's germline CDR1 is MGHRA and CDR2 YSYEKL. V shed 3 bases and J 1 base; nucleotides not matched to a gene: 9. The CDR3 consists of 16 residues.

The chain links TRBV25-1 to TRBJ1-4; 8 bases are shared with TRBD1. The V gene end was trimmed by 4 bases and the J gene end by 7 bases; junction bases not matched to a gene: 11. Per germline, CDR1 MGHDK and CDR2 SYGVNS. The CDR3 is 16 residues long. The CDR3 DNA is TGTGCCAGCAGTGTAATCCCTAGGACAGGGATTGAAAAACTGTTTTTT. It encodes CASSVIPRTGIEKLFF.

The chain links TRBV9 to TRBJ2-5, with D possibly TRBD1 on 5 matching bases. This CDR3 is built from 16 residues. Per germline, CDR1 SGDLS and CDR2 YYNGEE. With 0 bases removed from V and 1 base from J, the gap between germline ends came to 13 bases. DNA of the CDR3: TGTGCCAGCAGCGTAGCCCCCCAGGGATCCCAAGAGACCCAGTACTTC. This codes for CASSVAPQGSQETQYF.

The V call is TRBV6-1, the J call TRBJ2-2; D might be TRBD2 (7 bases). Deletions cut 8 bases from V and 7 bases from J, with 14 bases between. Germline assignment: CDR1 MNHNS and CDR2 SASEGT. The CDR3 sequence is 13 residues long. CDR3 loop: CASRLGGVGELFF. The CDR3 DNA reads as TGTGCCAGCCGGTTAGGGGGGGTCGGGGAGCTGTTTTTT.

The gene calls are TRBV19 and TRBJ2-1; D gene unclear. Per germline, CDR1 LNHDA and CDR2 SQIVND (reference sequence). CDR3 length: 15 residues. Trimming shortened V by 7 bases and J by 0 bases, and 13 bases separated the two germline ends. The CDR3 nucleotides read TGTGCCAGTAAACCGTTAACGAGCTCCTACAATGAGCAGTTCTTC. Translating gives CASKPLTSSYNEQFF.

The chain employs TRBV6-1 and TRBJ2-3, with 12 bases fitting TRBD2. The germline gives CDR1 MNHNS, CDR2 SASEGT. V dropped 2 bases and J dropped 4; count of bases not matched to a gene: 7. The CDR3 runs 17 residues. This CDR3 reads CASSERTSGVVADTQYF. Here the CDR3 DNA reads TGTGCCAGCAGTGAACGGACTAGCGGGGTGGTAGCAGATACGCAGTATTTT.